The sequence of this T cell receptor (beta chain) was determined in a study of control samples from healthy donors and cancer patients. Using immunoSEQ multiplex PCR, the repertoire was profiled, and TCRdb retains in-frame clones only, with some absent. The sample lists roughly 140,000 clones, 93% seen once, with 2% to 2.5% in the top ten. Per the germline V gene, CDR1 is MNHEY and CDR2 is SVGAGI. The CDR3 has 15 amino acids. Between the trimmed V and J ends, which lost 2 bases and 5 bases, there was a span of 14 bases. Sequencing input: blood. The TCR comes from a man between 50 and 59 years old in good health. The chain has TRBV6-5 and TRBJ2-3, with D perhaps matching TRBD2 (6 bases). CDR3 nucleotides: TGTGCCAGCAGTTACGGGGAGGTCGGGAGAGATACGCAGTATTTT. This gives the protein CASSYGEVGRDTQYF.